The 9 T cell receptor beta chains in this list originate from one sample, sequenced in a study of shared clonotypes between healthy human individuals. Sequenced by immunoSEQ multiplex PCR; TCRdb stores in-frame clones only, minus some. Among 100,000 or so clones listed, about 71% were seen once. Sequenced material: memory CD8+ T cells sorted from blood. Subset of the sample: CD45RO+ cells pooled with CCR7-negative TemRA cells. The receptors derive from a young woman in good health.

There are many counts of this clone. The DNA for the CDR3 is TGTGCCAGCAGTGACAGGGATCAGGAGGAGACCCAGTACTTC. It encodes CASSDRDQEETQYF. The rearrangement uses TRBV25-1 and TRBJ2-5; D is perhaps TRBD1 (5 bases). The CDR3 has 14 amino acids. With 3 bases removed from V and 5 bases from J, the gap between germline ends came to 13 bases. Per the germline V gene, CDR1 is MGHDK and CDR2 is SYGVNS.

The rearrangement uses TRBV2 and TRBJ1-4, with D possibly being TRBD1 (6 bases). Trimming removed 3 bases at V and 10 bases at J, with 21 bases between. The CDR3 has 16 amino acids. CDR1 and CDR2 (germline): SNHLY, FYNNEI. The CDR3 region is CASSDSPGHREGKLFF. The CDR3 nucleotides read TGTGCCAGCAGTGATTCCCCGGGACACCGGGAGGGAAAACTGTTTTTT.

This clone has more than one count but fewer than ten. V is TRBV2 and J is TRBJ2-1, with 7 bases fitting TRBD1. There are 15 residues in the CDR3. The V gene's germline CDR1 is SNHLY and CDR2 FYNNEI. J was trimmed by 1 base and V by 4 bases; bases with no gene match: 4. The CDR3: CASSAGQTSYNEQFF. CDR3 sequence (DNA): TGTGCCAGCAGTGCGGGACAGACGTCCTACAATGAGCAGTTCTTC.

The chain links TRBV6-6 to TRBJ2-2; D is unresolved. V lost 5 bases, J lost 2 bases, and 9 bases lay in between. The germline V gene encodes CDR1 MNHNY and CDR2 SVGAGI (reference sequence). The CDR3 runs 14 residues. The CDR3 loop is CASSPSLNTGELFF. Written as DNA, the CDR3 is TGTGCCAGCAGTCCCTCATTAAACACCGGGGAGCTGTTTTTT.

This chain connects TRBV28 to TRBJ1-2; D perhaps matches TRBD1 (6 bases). Germline assignment: CDR1 MDHEN and CDR2 SYDVKM. This CDR3 is built from 17 residues. Trimming pared 6 bases from V and 4 bases from J, leaving 24 bases between. The CDR3: CASSLGTIEGRLYGYTF. The CDR3 DNA follows: TGTGCCAGCAGCCTTGGGACAATCGAAGGACGGCTCTATGGCTACACCTTC.

The chain employs TRBV28 and TRBJ2-2; no reliable D call. V lost 2 bases and J lost 7, with 5 bases in between. This CDR3 spans 12 amino acids. The V gene's germline CDR1 is MDHEN and CDR2 SYDVKM. CDR3 sequence (DNA): TGTGCCAGCAGTTTAGATCACGGGGAGCTGTTTTTT. Translating gives CASSLDHGELFF. Filled out from reference TRBV28 and TRBJ2-2, the complete variable domain reads DVKVTQSSRYLVKRTGEKVFLECVQDMDHENMFWYRQDPGLGLRLIYFSYDVKMKEKGDIPEGYSVSREKKERFSLILESASTNQTSMYLCASSLDHGELFFGEGSRLTVL.

The CDR3 is CASSARSGPYEQYF. In nucleotides, the CDR3 is TGTGCCAGCAGTGCAAGGTCTGGCCCCTACGAGCAGTACTTC. V usage is TRBV6-1 and J usage is TRBJ2-7; D gene uncertain. CDR1 is MNHNS and CDR2 is SASEGT in the germline V gene. V lost 4 bases to trimming and J lost 2 bases, with 12 bases between them. The CDR3 spans 14 residues.

This clone has a single count. The rearrangement joins TRBV7-9 to TRBJ1-5; the D gene is possibly TRBD1 (5 bases). This CDR3 is built from 15 residues. V gave up 3 bases and J gave up 2 bases, with 11 bases separating them. The germline CDR1 and CDR2 sequences are SEHNR and FQNEAQ (reference sequence). CDR3 nucleotides: TGTGCCAGCAGCTTCGACCAGGGTGGCAATCAGCCCCAGCATTTT. Amino acids: CASSFDQGGNQPQHF.

The V gene is TRBV4-3, the J gene TRBJ1-4, with TRBD1 matching 7 bases. Germline V gene sequence: CDR1 LGHNA, CDR2 YSLEER. V trimming: 0 bases; J trimming: 11 bases; junction bases outside the gene matches: 6. The CDR3 spans 14 residues. The CDR3 bases are TGCGCCAGCAGCCAAGATTGGCGGGACAGTAAACTGTTTTTT. It encodes CASSQDWRDSKLFF.